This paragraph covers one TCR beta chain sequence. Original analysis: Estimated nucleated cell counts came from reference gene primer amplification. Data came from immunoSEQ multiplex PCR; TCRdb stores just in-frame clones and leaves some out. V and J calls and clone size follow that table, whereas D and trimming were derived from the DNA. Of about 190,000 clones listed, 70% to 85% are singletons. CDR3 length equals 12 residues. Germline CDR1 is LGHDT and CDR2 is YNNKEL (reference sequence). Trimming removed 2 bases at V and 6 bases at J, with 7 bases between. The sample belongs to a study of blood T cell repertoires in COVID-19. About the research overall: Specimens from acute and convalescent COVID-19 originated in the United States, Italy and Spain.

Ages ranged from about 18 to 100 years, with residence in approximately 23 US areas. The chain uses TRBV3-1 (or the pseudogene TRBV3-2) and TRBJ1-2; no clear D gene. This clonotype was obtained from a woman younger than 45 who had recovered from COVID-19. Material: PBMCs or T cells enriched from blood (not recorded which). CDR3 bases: TGTGCCAGCAGCCAATTTGAGGATGGCTACACCTTC. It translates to CASSQFEDGYTF.